This T cell receptor beta chain was obtained from a study of control samples from healthy donors and cancer patients. Germline loops: CDR1 SGHTA, CDR2 FQGNSA. This CDR3 has 13 residues. The germline V and J ends were trimmed by 1 base and 1 base, with 4 bases remaining between them. Generated by immunoSEQ multiplex PCR, the TCRdb table keeps only in-frame clones and is missing some. The sample contains over 120,000 clones, roughly 94% of which appear only once. This sequence was found in a man aged 60-69 years with colorectal cancer. What was sequenced was PBMCs. This rearrangement joins TRBV7-2 to TRBJ2-5; D call uncertain. CDR3 coding DNA: TGTGCCAGCAGCTTAGGGATCCAAGAGACCCAGTACTTC. Translation: CASSLGIQETQYF.